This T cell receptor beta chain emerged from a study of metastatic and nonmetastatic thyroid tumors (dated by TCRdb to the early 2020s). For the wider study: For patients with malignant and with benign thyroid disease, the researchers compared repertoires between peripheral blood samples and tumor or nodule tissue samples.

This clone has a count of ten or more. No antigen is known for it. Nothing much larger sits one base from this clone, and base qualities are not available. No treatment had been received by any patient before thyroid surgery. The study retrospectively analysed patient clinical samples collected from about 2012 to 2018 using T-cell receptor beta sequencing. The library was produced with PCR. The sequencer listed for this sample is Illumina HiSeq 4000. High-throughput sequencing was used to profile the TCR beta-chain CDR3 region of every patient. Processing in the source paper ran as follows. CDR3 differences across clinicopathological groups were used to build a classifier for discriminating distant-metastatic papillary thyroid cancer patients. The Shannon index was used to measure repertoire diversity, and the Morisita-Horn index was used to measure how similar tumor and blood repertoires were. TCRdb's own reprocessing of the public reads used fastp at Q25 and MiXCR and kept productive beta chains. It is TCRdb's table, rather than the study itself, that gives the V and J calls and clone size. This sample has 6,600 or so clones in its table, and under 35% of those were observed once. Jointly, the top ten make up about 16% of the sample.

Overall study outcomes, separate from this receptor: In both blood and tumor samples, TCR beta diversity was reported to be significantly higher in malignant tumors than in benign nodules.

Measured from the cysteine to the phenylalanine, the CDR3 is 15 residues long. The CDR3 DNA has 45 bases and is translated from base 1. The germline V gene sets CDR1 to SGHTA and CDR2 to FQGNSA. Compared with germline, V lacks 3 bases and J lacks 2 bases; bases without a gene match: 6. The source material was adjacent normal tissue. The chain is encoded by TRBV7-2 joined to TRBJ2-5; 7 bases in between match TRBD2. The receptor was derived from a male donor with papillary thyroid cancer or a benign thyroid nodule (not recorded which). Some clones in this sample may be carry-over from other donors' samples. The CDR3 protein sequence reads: CASSLRERRQETQYF. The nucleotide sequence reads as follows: TGTGCCAGCAGCTTGCGGGAGAGGAGGCAAGAGACCCAGTACTTC.